Given below is one TCR beta chain in context. No antigen is known for it. The sample holds no much larger clone one base away, and base qualities are not on file. Trimming accounts for 0 bases at V and 6 bases at J, while the number of junction bases matched to no gene is 15. Taken from the germline V gene, the CDR1 and CDR2 loops are LGHNA and YSLEER. The CDR3 holds 19 amino acids from the cysteine to the phenylalanine. Only the CDR3 part of the read is kept: 57 bases, read in frame from the first base. The data belong to a study of cytomegalovirus exposure and HLA in healthy donors (dated by TCRdb to about 2017). Some background on the complete study: In an earlier analysis of some 610 of the donors, less than 350 Gb of sequence data and approximately 100 million unique TCR beta sequences from about 179 million T cells were reported. In a later analysis, previously published TCR beta repertoires from 670 or so donors were re-analyzed and high-resolution HLA genotyping was added so that TCR occurrence patterns could be studied. Every repertoire in the discovery cohort had been generated on one and the same sequencing platform. The study aimed to test whether cataloging public T cell receptors could reveal signatures of past pathogen exposure. To decide whether each TCR beta V gene segment behaved as functional or pseudogenic, an earlier analysis of several hundred of the donors relied on high-throughput TCR beta sequencing. A later genetic analysis took genome-wide SNP genotypes for about 60% of the roughly 670 donors and used that subset as a discovery cohort. Because of strong linkage in the cohort, a few DR-DQ haplotypes were treated as single units for association and clustering. The number of donors typed differed by locus, with about 629-630 for A, B, C, DRB1 and DQB1, 522 for DQA1, 600 to 610 for DPA1, and 400 to 490 for DPB1. Donor age, sex, ethnicity and CMV serostatus were compiled together with the repertoire data. The study combined high-throughput TCR immunosequencing, statistical association of individual TCRs with disease status, and machine learning to predict cytomegalovirus infection status. Using immunosequencing, the study profiled T cell repertoires from about 620 subjects and related those repertoires to cytomegalovirus serostatus. Of the 300 to 450 genotyped donors, 75% to 85% were placed in the genetic ancestry cluster associated with self-reported Caucasian donors. HLA typing covered class I and class II loci at four-digit resolution. In the later analysis, no new phenotypic data were used to find candidate immune exposures; instead, reliance was placed on TCR beta sequences and their occurrence across donors. Roughly 290 gigabases of sequencing data and around 90 million unique TCR sequences made up an early release that covered under 750 HLA-typed donors. In addition to the first cohort of around 670 subjects, a separate validation cohort of 120 different subjects was used. On average, roughly 240,000 unique TCR beta nucleotide sequences were sequenced per donor among 398 genotyped donors of the cohort, with about 19% of those sequences being non-productive. What the study reported, not specific to this receptor: Because HLA typing was missing for some donors at each locus, association tests included only the typed subset. In the study, around 150 TCR beta chains were listed as associated with cytomegalovirus. The authors suggested that the approach could potentially be generalized to other disease states and immunological phenotypes. Roughly uniform sequencing depth across donors was assumed in presence/absence analyses, although this assumption may not hold. A later analysis found that most CMV-associated TCR beta chains appeared HLA-restricted, with HLA associations seemingly driven largely by CMV exposure. Across donors, most TCR sequences were observed very rarely, whereas some public TCRs were present in many individuals. In vitro tests confirmed that three of the cytomegalovirus-associated TCR beta chains recognize cytomegalovirus antigens. Immune exposure information for the cohort was limited to CMV serostatus. In both the original and validation cohorts, the classifier was reported to diagnose cytomegalovirus status with high specificity and sensitivity. Strong co-occurrence of HLA alleles, especially DR and DQ, made assigning TCR associations to individual alleles difficult. The earlier analysis of approximately 590 of the donors excluded roughly 17 rarely observed V segments, including chromosome 9 orphons, because counts were too low. A later genetic analysis associated a missense DCLRE1C variant with V-gene and J-gene trimming of TCR beta chains, and an independent cohort replicated the association. According to a later analysis, parvovirus B19, influenza, CMV and Epstein-Barr virus appeared linked to several top co-occurrence clusters. In an earlier analysis of around 600 of the donors, most TCR beta V segments appeared in productive rearrangements about 87% or about 30% of the time, broadly matching IMGT annotations. Correlated functional status among segregating V segments might reflect linkage disequilibrium, but an unknown experimental factor could not be ruled out. A further reported finding was that TCR beta sequences accurately predicted the HLA-A and HLA-B alleles for most subjects in the first cohort. In a later analysis, TCR association rates were found to vary across HLA loci, with the most associated TCRs seen for DRB1 alleles and the fewest for HLA-C alleles. Compared with equally common non-associated chains, HLA-associated TCR beta chains in a later analysis were more clonally expanded and had lower generation probabilities. In a later genetic analysis, fewer N-insertions in productive TCRs were reported among donors in an Asian-associated ancestry cluster than the approximately 630-donor mean. Only TCR beta chains were sequenced in this cohort, and the absence of alpha or paired-chain data limited detectable features. Specific HLA alleles were associated with 15,000 to 20,000 TCR beta sequences at a false discovery rate of 0.05 in a later analysis. Some IMGT-functional V segments, including TRBV6-2 and TRBV6-3, could not be distinguished by the 87-base-pair reads and were therefore excluded. A group of highly shared sequence variants was considered likely to be a technical artifact of the sequencing pipeline.

The cohort consisted of some 670 healthy bone marrow donors. All cohort members were sampled while nominally healthy, although unrecorded immune exposures were likely present. The donor tested CMV seronegative, placing the donor among the 350 to 400 seronegative members of the cohort. A peripheral blood sample was provided by each donor, and peripheral blood mononuclear cells were used for TCR beta sequencing. Genomic DNA extraction from the blood cell samples was performed with the Qiagen DNeasy Blood Extraction Kit. Preparation of the library involved the immunoSEQ multiplex PCR assay. The multiplex PCR relied on a mix of 60 forward primers for TCR Vbeta segments and 13 reverse primers for TCR Jbeta segments. A multiplex PCR assay on genomic DNA amplified the CDR3 region of rearranged TCR beta genes. On the Illumina HiSeq System, the amplified TCR beta libraries were sequenced as 87-base-pair reads. Regarding the original processing steps: A later analysis counted about 82 million unique TCR beta chains across the 650 to 700 repertoires, and roughly 11 million of these chains were shared by at least two donors. A nearest-neighbor algorithm error-corrected the raw reads and collapsed the reads into unique sequences, merging closely related sequences to remove PCR and sequencing errors. CDR3 sequences were aligned to IMGT reference sequences to assign V, D and J gene segments. Each retained sequence needed at least a six-nucleotide match to both a V gene segment and a J gene segment. Rearrangements were classified as productive when the CDR3 lacked stop codons and remained in frame with V and J, and all other rearrangements were classified as non-productive. Following IMGT convention, CDR3 was defined as the stretch from the second conserved V-encoded cysteine to the conserved J-encoded phenylalanine. Sequences without an unambiguous match to a single V gene segment were excluded from the earlier analysis of several hundred of the donors. In an earlier analysis of several hundred of the donors, V segments were called functional above 56.7% productive rearrangements and were called segregating when the between-donor standard deviation exceeded 5%. A statistical classification framework was developed to diagnose cytomegalovirus status using the catalog of TCR beta chain sequences. In a later analysis, TCR nucleotide sequences were compared against IMGT/GENE-DB human TR gene sequences so that V and J genes could be assigned. Using the TCRdist pipeline, a later analysis assigned CDR3 sequences along with most-parsimonious VDJ recombination scenarios. In a later analysis, every TCR beta chain was defined by the combination of its CDR3 amino acid sequence and its V-gene family, and reads without a unique V-gene family were dropped. As a way to deal with suspected cross-contamination and a sequencing artifact, a later analysis dropped more than 500 nucleotide sequences that were highly shared and had low generation probability. In a later analysis, a clonal expansion index was calculated for each public chain from normalized within-repertoire ranks of inferred template counts. In a later analysis, generation probabilities were computed with a VDJ recombination model fitted to out-of-frame rearrangements, and the resulting probabilities were checked against IGoR. A later analysis scored TCR-TCR, TCR-HLA and TCR-CMV co-occurrence with hypergeometric tests, applying a repertoire-size bias correction to TCR pairs. A later analysis estimated false discovery rates by permuting HLA or CMV assignments 20 times. In a later analysis, co-occurring TCRs were grouped with DBSCAN, and TCRdist sequence similarity was added when clustering was performed within HLA-allele-positive subsets. For co-occurrence clustering, repertoires with fewer than 30,000 or more than 120,000 public chains were excluded, along with a handful of repertoires with anomalous nucleotide sharing. Sourced from immuneACCESS, this table was stored by TCRdb with only in-frame sequences that have V and J called. A share of the clones is absent; for the studies checked, an unresolved V gene accounts for under half, and the remainder has no known explanation. That table furnishes V, J and clone size, whereas the DNA furnished D and trimming. In this sample the table shows 85,000 to 130,000 clones, over 65% of which occur a single time. Of the sample, approximately 1.7% falls within the top ten clones.

The sequenced sample consisted of PBMCs. This receptor chain uses TRBV4-3 and TRBJ2-2, and 8 junctional nucleotides match TRBD1. This TCR derives from a woman in her thirties or forties in good health and CMV-seronegative. The CDR3 here reads CASSQDTGDRFQGPGELFF. At the DNA level, the sequence is TGCGCCAGCAGCCAAGATACAGGGGACAGGTTTCAGGGTCCCGGGGAGCTGTTTTTT.